A selection of T cell receptor beta chains follows, all from one sample in a study of PD-1 blockade in classical Hodgkin lymphoma. Sequencing was performed with immunoSEQ multiplex PCR; in TCRdb, only in-frame clones are kept and a portion is missing. Of about 100,000 clones listed, around 89% are singletons. This specimen consisted of peripheral blood mononuclear cells (PBMCs), obtained before the second cycle of nivolumab. The receptors here all came from a human donor with classical Hodgkin lymphoma. Each CDR3 is given with its conserved first and last residue. D genes are given only for firm matches. Where a row states a size, it is once, few, many or the class of an expanded clone; other rows omit it.

V gene	clone size	J gene	D gene	CDR3 DNA	CDR3 protein
TRBV19	-	TRBJ1-1	-	TGTGCCAGTAGTATGGCGGGGCACACTGAAGCTTTCTTT	CASSMAGHTEAFF
TRBV6-6	-	TRBJ2-7	TRBD1	TGTGCCAGCAGGCCGGGACAGGTCCTGGGGGAGCAGTACTTC	CASRPGQVLGEQYF
TRBV25-1	-	TRBJ2-7	TRBD1	TGCGCCAGCAGTAGACCCGGGACAGTCTCCTACGAGCAGTACTTC	CASSRPGTVSYEQYF
TRBV5-5	-	TRBJ2-5	-	TGTGCCAGCGGATGGGCGAGAGAGACCCAGTACTTC	CASGWARETQYF
TRBV4-2	-	TRBJ2-3	-	TGTGCCAGCAGCCAAGATCGCCCCGACAGATACATCACAGATACGCAGTATTTT	CASSQDRPDRYITDTQYF
TRBV11-2	-	TRBJ2-7	-	TGTGCCAGCAGCCCCTCGCGGCACGAGCAGTACTTC	CASSPSRHEQYF
TRBV5-4	-	TRBJ2-3	-	TGTGCCAGCAGCTTGGGGGGCGCAGGCACAGATACGCAGTATTTT	CASSLGGAGTDTQYF
TRBV6-6	-	TRBJ2-1	TRBD2	TGTGCCAGCAGTTACCCAAGCGGGGGGCTTTACAATGAGCAGTTCTTC	CASSYPSGGLYNEQFF
TRBV14	-	TRBJ1-4	-	TGTGCCAGCAGCCGCCCCTTCCCTAATGAAAAACTGTTTTTT	CASSRPFPNEKLFF
TRBV7-9	once	TRBJ2-1	-	TGTGCCAGCAGCTTAGCGCCAGGAAGAGACCCCTACAATGAGCAGTTCTTC	CASSLAPGRDPYNEQFF
TRBV11-1	-	TRBJ2-1	TRBD1	TGTGCCAGCAGCTTAGGTTTAGGGGGCGTAAGGAATGAGCAGTTCTTC	CASSLGLGGVRNEQFF
TRBV19	-	TRBJ1-4	-	TGTGCCACGAAGAGGGGGGAAAAACTGTTTTTT	CATKRGEKLFF
TRBV30	-	TRBJ1-2	-	TGTGCCTGGAGTACAGACAGCAACTATGGCTACACCTTC	CAWSTDSNYGYTF
TRBV7-9	-	TRBJ2-7	TRBD1	TGTGCCAGCAGCTTTGGACAGGACTCCTACGAGCAGTACTTC	CASSFGQDSYEQYF
TRBV5-6	-	TRBJ2-1	-	TGTGCCAGCAGCTTGGGCAATGAGCAGTTCTTC	CASSLGNEQFF
TRBV5-1	once	TRBJ1-2	-	TGCGCCAGCAGCTTGGGACAGAACTATGGCTACACCTTC	CASSLGQNYGYTF
TRBV9	-	TRBJ2-1	TRBD1	TGTGCCAGCAGCGCCAGGACAGGGGAATTGGGTGAGCAGTTCTTC	CASSARTGELGEQFF
TRBV25-1	-	TRBJ1-3	-	TGTGCCAGCAGTGAATACGGGGGTTACACCATATATTTT	CASSEYGGYTIYF
TRBV7-7	-	TRBJ2-5	TRBD2	TGTGCCAGCAGCCTAGGGCTAGCGGGGCCGGAGACCCAGTACTTC	CASSLGLAGPETQYF
TRBV11-3	-	TRBJ2-2	-	TGTGCCAGCAGCCACCCGGGGACTCGTCGGGAGCTGTTTTTT	CASSHPGTRRELFF
TRBV6-4	-	TRBJ2-1	TRBD2	TGTGCCAGCAGTGACCTCGGGGGGGCCACTAATGAGCAGTTCTTC	CASSDLGGATNEQFF
TRBV28	-	TRBJ1-1	-	TGTGCCAGCAGTTTCCTTGCGGACAGGAACACTGAAGCTTTCTTT	CASSFLADRNTEAFF
TRBV19	-	TRBJ2-1	TRBD2	TGTGCCAGTAGTAAAACCTTCAATAGGGGGACTAGCGGCAATGAGCAGTTCTTC	CASSKTFNRGTSGNEQFF
TRBV9	-	TRBJ1-6	-	TGTGCCAGCAGCGTCCGCTCGATGGGGGATTCACCCCTCCACTTT	CASSVRSMGDSPLHF
TRBV18	-	TRBJ1-1	-	TGTGCCAGCTTGAGAACAGGGAACACTGAAGCTTTCTTT	CASLRTGNTEAFF
TRBV5-4	once	TRBJ2-7	TRBD2	TGTGCCAGCAGCTTTGGATCTAGCGGAAGCTACGAGCAGTACTTC	CASSFGSSGSYEQYF
TRBV4-1	-	TRBJ1-1	-	TGCGCCAGCAGCCCCACAGGGAACACTGAAGCTTTCTTT	CASSPTGNTEAFF